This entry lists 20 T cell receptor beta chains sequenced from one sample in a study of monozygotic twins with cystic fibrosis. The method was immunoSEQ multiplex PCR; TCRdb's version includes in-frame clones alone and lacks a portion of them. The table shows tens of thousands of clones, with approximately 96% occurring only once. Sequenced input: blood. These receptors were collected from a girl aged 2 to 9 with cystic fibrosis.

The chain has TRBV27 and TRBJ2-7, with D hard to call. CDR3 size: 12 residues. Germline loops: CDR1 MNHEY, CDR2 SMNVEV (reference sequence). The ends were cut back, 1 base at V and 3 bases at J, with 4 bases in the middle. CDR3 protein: CASSLYFYEQYF. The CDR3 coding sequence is TGTGCCAGCAGTTTATACTTCTACGAGCAGTACTTC.

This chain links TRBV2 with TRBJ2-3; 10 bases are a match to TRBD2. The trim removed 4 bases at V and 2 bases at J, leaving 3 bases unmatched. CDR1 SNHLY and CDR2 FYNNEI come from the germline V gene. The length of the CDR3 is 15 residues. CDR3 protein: CASSGGLAITDTQYF. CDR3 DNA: TGTGCCAGCAGTGGGGGACTAGCGATCACAGATACGCAGTATTTT.

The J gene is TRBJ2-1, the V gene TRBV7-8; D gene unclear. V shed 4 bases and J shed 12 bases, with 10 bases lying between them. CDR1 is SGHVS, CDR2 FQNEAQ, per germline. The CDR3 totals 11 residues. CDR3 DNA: TGTGCCAGCAGCTCAGACACGGGGCAGTTCTTC. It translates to CASSSDTGQFF.

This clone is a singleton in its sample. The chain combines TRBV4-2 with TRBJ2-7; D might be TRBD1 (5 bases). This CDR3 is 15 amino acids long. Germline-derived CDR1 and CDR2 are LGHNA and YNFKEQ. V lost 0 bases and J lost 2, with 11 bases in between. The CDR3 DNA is TGTGCCAGCAGCCAAGAATGGGGCGGAACCTACGAGCAGTACTTC. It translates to CASSQEWGGTYEQYF.

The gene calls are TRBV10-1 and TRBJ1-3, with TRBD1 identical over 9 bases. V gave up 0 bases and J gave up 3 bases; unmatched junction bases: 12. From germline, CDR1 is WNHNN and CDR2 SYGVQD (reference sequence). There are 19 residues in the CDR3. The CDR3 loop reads CASSESKGTGKIFGNTIYF. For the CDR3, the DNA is TGCGCCAGCAGTGAGTCGAAGGGGACAGGGAAAATATTTGGAAACACCATATATTTT.

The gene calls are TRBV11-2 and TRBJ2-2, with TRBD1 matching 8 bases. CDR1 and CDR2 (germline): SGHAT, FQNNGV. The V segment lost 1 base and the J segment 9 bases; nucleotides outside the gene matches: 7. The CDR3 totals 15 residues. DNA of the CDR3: TGTGCCAGCAGCTTAGGAGACAGGGGATCGCGGGAGCTGTTTTTT. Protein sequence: CASSLGDRGSRELFF.

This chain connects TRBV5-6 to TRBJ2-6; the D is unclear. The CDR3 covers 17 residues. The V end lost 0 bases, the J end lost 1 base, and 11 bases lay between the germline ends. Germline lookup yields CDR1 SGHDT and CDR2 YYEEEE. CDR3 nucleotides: TGTGCCAGCAGCTTGGGAGTCCCTCAATCTGGGGCCAACGTCCTGACTTTC. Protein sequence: CASSLGVPQSGANVLTF.

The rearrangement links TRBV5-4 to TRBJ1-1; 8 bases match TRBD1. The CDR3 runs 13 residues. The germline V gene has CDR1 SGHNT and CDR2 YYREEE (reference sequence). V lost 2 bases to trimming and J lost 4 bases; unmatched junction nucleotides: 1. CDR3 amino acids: CASSFDRGTEAFF. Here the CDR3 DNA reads TGTGCCAGCAGCTTCGACAGGGGCACTGAAGCTTTCTTT.

The CDR3 is CASSEGWRLRRAFF. For the CDR3, the DNA is TGTGCCAGCAGTGAAGGATGGAGGCTACGGAGAGCTTTCTTT. This chain connects TRBV2 to TRBJ1-1, with no clear D. Trimming left V 1 base short and J 10 bases short, with 16 bases between. Germline CDR1 is SNHLY and CDR2 is FYNNEI. This CDR3 is built from 14 residues.

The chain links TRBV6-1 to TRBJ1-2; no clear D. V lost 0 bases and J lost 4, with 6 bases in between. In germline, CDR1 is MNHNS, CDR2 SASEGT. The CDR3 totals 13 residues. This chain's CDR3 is CASSEAQSYGYTF. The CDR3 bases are TGTGCCAGCAGTGAAGCGCAAAGCTATGGCTACACCTTC.

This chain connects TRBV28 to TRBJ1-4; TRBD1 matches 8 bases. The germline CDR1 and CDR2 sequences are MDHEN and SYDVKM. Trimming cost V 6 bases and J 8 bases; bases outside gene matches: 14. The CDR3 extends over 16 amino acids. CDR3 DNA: TGTGCCAGCAGCCGGGTTTACGGACAGGGCGGGGAAAAACTGTTTTTT. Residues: CASSRVYGQGGEKLFF. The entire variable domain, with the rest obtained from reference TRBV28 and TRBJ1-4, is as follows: DVKVTQSSRYLVKRTGEKVFLECVQDMDHENMFWYRQDPGLGLRLIYFSYDVKMKEKGDIPEGYSVSREKKERFSLILESASTNQTSMYLCASSRVYGQGGEKLFFGSGTQLSVL.

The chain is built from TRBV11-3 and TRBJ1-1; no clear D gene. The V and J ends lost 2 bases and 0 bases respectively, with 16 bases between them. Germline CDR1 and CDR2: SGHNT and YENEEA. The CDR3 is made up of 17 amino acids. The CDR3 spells CASSLSVWGKLNTEAFF. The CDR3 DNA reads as TGTGCCAGCAGCTTAAGCGTGTGGGGAAAGCTGAACACTGAAGCTTTCTTT.

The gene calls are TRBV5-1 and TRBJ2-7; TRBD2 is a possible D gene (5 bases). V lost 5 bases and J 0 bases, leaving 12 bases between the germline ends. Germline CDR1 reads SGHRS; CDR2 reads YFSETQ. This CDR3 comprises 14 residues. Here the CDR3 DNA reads TGCGCCAGCAGTCCTGTAGGGAGCTCCTACGAGCAGTACTTC. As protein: CASSPVGSSYEQYF.

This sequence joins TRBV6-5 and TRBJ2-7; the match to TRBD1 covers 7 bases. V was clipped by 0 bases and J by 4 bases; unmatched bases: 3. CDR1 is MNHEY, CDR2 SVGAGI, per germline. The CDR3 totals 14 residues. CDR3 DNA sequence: TGTGCCAGCAGTTACTCGGGGACAGATTACGAGCAGTACTTC. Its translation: CASSYSGTDYEQYF.

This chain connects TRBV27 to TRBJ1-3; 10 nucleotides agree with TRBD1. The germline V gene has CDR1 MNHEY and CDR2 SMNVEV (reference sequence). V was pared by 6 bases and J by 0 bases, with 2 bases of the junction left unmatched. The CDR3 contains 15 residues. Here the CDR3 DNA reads TGTGCCAGCAGCCGGACAGGGGGCTCTGGAAACACCATATATTTT. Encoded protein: CASSRTGGSGNTIYF.

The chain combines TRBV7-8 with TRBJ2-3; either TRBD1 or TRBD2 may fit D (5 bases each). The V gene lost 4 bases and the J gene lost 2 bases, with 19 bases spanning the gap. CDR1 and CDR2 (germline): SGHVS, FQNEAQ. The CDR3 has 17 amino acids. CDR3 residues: CASSSLPWDPYTDTQYF. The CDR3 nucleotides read TGTGCCAGCAGCTCCCTCCCCTGGGACCCTTACACAGATACGCAGTATTTT.

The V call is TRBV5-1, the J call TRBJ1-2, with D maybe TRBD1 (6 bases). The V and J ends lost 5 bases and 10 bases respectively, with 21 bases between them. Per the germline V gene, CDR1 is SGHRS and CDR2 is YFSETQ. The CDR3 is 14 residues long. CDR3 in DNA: TGCGCCAGCAGACCCGATACCGAAAGGGGGAACTACACCTTC. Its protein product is CASRPDTERGNYTF. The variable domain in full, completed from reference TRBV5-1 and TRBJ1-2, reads KAGVTQTPRYLIKTRGQQVTLSCSPISGHRSVSWYQQTPGQGLQFLFEYFSETQRNKGNFPGRFSGRQFSNSRSEMNVSTLELGDSALYLCASRPDTERGNYTFGSGTRLTVV.

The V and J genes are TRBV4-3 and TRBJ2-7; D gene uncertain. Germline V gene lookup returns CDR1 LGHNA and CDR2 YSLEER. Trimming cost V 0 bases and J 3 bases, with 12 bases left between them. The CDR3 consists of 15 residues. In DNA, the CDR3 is TGCGCCAGCAGCCAAGAAGATCTGGGCGTCTACGAGCAGTACTTC. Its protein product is CASSQEDLGVYEQYF.

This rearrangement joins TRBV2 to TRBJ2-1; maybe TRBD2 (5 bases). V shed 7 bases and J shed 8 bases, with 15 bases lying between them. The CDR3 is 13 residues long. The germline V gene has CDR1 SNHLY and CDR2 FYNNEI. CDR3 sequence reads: CASTSRREDEQFF. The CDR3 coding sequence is TGTGCCAGCACATCGCGTCGGGAAGATGAGCAGTTCTTC.

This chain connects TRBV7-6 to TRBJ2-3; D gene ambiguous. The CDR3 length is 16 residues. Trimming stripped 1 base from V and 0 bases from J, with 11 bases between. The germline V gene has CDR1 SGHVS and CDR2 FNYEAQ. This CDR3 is CASSLDPPTSTDTQYF. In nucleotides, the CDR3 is TGTGCCAGCAGCTTAGACCCCCCCACTAGCACAGATACGCAGTATTTT.